These 16 T cell receptor beta chains came from one sample sequenced in a study of OX40 agonist ivuxolimab in advanced cancers. Assay used: immunoSEQ multiplex PCR; TCRdb lists only in-frame clones, some missing. Of 60,000 to 85,000 clones listed, around nine tenths are singletons. This specimen was CD4+ or CD8+ T cells sorted from blood, taken in a trial of the OX40 agonist ivuxolimab. Receptors were obtained from an adult with an advanced solid tumor such as melanoma, head and neck, liver or kidney cancer.

Points on this clone: Mismatch with germline at one junction end may stem from a read error. The chain recombines TRBV7-7 with TRBJ2-5; maybe TRBD1 (9 bases). Germline V lookup: CDR1 SSHAT, CDR2 FNYEAQ (reference sequence). This CDR3 has 16 residues. CDR3 coding DNA: TGTGCTAGCAGCCGGGGGGGGACAGGGTCTGTGGAGACCCAGTACTTC. As protein: CASSRGGTGSVETQYF.

In its sample, this clone was seen once. The genes are TRBV10-3 and TRBJ2-5; 11 nucleotides agree with TRBD1. The J call may be faulty, since TRBJ2-7 better matches the DNA end. CDR3 length equals 13 residues. Germline V gives CDR1 ENHRY, CDR2 SYGVKD. Here the CDR3 reads CAISGTGGIEQYF. The CDR3 coding sequence is TGTGCCATCAGCGGGACAGGGGGAATCGAGCAGTACTTC.

V is TRBV4-1 and J is TRBJ1-1; possibly TRBD1 for D (6 bases). Germline CDR1 is MGHRA and CDR2 is YSYEKL. Trimming removed 4 bases from V and 1 base from J, with 13 bases in between. The CDR3 runs 15 residues. Here the CDR3 reads CASSLPGTRNTEAFF. DNA for the CDR3: TGCGCCAGCAGCCTTCCCGGGACAAGGAACACTGAAGCTTTCTTT.

This clone occurred once. V gene TRBV5-1 combines with J gene TRBJ2-7; the match to TRBD1 covers 8 bases. The germline V gene encodes CDR1 SGHRS and CDR2 YFSETQ. This CDR3 region has 14 residues. Trimming at V came to 6 bases and at J to 1 base, leaving 6 bases not matched to a gene. CDR3 protein: CASNFGQGSYEQYF. The CDR3 DNA is TGCGCCAGCAACTTCGGACAGGGATCCTACGAGCAGTACTTC.

V gene TRBV15 combines with J gene TRBJ2-3; perhaps TRBD2 as D (5 bases). CDR1 LNHNV and CDR2 YYDKDF come from the germline V gene (reference sequence). This CDR3 is built from 14 residues. V was shortened by 3 bases and J by 0 bases, with 7 bases between the two germline ends. CDR3 DNA: TGTGCCACCAGCAGTGACTATAGCACAGATACGCAGTATTTT. Its translation: CATSSDYSTDTQYF.

J is TRBJ2-1 and V is TRBV7-9, with D hard to call. Per the germline V gene, CDR1 is SEHNR and CDR2 is FQNEAQ (reference sequence). This CDR3 spans 13 amino acids. V was shortened by 1 base and J by 9 bases, with 10 bases between the two germline ends. The CDR3 region is CASSLGGTGEQFF. CDR3 DNA sequence: TGTGCCAGCAGCTTAGGAGGAACGGGTGAGCAGTTCTTC.

The chain employs TRBV27 and TRBJ1-5; 7 bases match TRBD1. Germline lookup yields CDR1 MNHEY and CDR2 SMNVEV (reference sequence). The CDR3 extends over 17 amino acids. Unmatched junction bases numbered 10, after V lost 0 bases and J lost 5 bases. The chain's CDR3 is CASSLSIGRGRDQPQHF. CDR3 in DNA: TGTGCCAGCAGTTTATCGATTGGGAGGGGGCGCGATCAGCCCCAGCATTTT.

This chain connects TRBV18 to TRBJ1-4; tentative D call: TRBD1 (5 bases). The CDR3 totals 16 residues. The ends were cut back, 0 bases at V and 8 bases at J, with 16 bases in the middle. The germline V gene encodes CDR1 KGHSH and CDR2 LQKENI. The CDR3 reads CASSPPSTSGGEKLFF. The CDR3 bases are TGTGCCAGCTCACCACCTTCCACGTCGGGGGGAGAAAAACTGTTTTTT.

The V and J genes are TRBV7-9 and TRBJ2-1; TRBD1 matches at 7 bases. Germline values: CDR1 SEHNR, CDR2 FQNEAQ (reference sequence). The length of the CDR3 is 16 residues. Trimming took 4 bases from V and 2 from J; bases not matched to a gene: 8. The CDR3, as DNA: TGTGCCAGCAGCTCCACCCCCCAGGGGGCCTACAATGAGCAGTTCTTC. It yields the protein CASSSTPQGAYNEQFF.

The sample holds a few counts of this clone. V gene TRBV7-9 combines with J gene TRBJ2-7; D remains ambiguous. Trimming shortened V by 5 bases and J by 3 bases, and 14 bases separated the two germline ends. This CDR3 contains 14 residues. The germline V gene has CDR1 SEHNR and CDR2 FQNEAQ (reference sequence). CDR3 protein: CASSLGFSSYEQYF. The CDR3 coding sequence is TGTGCCAGCAGCCTAGGATTTAGTAGCTACGAGCAGTACTTC.

This chain uses TRBV6-7 with TRBJ1-4, with D perhaps matching TRBD1 (6 bases). TRBV6-7 qualifies as an ORF whose function is uncertain. Trimming removed 4 bases from V and 4 bases from J, with 13 bases in between. The CDR3 runs 15 residues. CDR3 in amino acids: CASSSRGRLNEKLFF. CDR3 bases: TGTGCCAGCAGTTCCAGGGGCAGGCTTAATGAAAAACTGTTTTTT.

The chain has TRBV28 and TRBJ1-2; D gene unclear. Germline CDR1 is MDHEN and CDR2 is SYDVKM. V gave up 1 base and J gave up 5 bases, with 14 bases separating them. CDR3 length equals 15 residues. Here the CDR3 DNA reads TGTGCCAGCAGTTTATCCCCGGGAGGCCTTTATGGCTACACCTTC. This translates into CASSLSPGGLYGYTF.

This clone was detected only a few times. The rearrangement uses TRBV7-2 and TRBJ2-7, with TRBD2 matching 9 bases. Germline CDR1 is SGHTA and CDR2 is FQGNSA. The V segment lost 1 base and the J segment 7 bases; nucleotides outside the gene matches: 2. CDR3 length: 13 residues. The DNA of the CDR3 is TGTGCCAGCAGCTTAGAGACTAGCGGAGAGCAGTACTTC. It translates to CASSLETSGEQYF.

This rearrangement joins TRBV11-2 to TRBJ1-1; a weak D match, TRBD1 (5 bases). The length of the CDR3 is 13 residues. CDR1 and CDR2 (germline): SGHAT, FQNNGV. The germline V and J ends were trimmed by 5 bases and 7 bases, with 14 bases remaining between them. The CDR3 loop reads CASSPDWGVEAFF. The CDR3 coding sequence is TGTGCCAGCAGCCCGGACTGGGGCGTTGAAGCTTTCTTT.

The CDR3 spells CASSLQGSGNTIYF. CDR3 DNA: TGTGCCAGCTCACTTCAGGGGTCTGGAAACACCATATATTTT. The V call is TRBV18, the J call TRBJ1-3, with D possibly being TRBD1 (6 bases). V lost 4 bases and J lost 1, with 8 bases in between. Germline V gene sequence: CDR1 KGHSH, CDR2 LQKENI. There are 14 residues in the CDR3.

A single count supports this clone. The chain is built from TRBV6-1 and TRBJ1-5; D gene uncertain. Germline CDR1 reads MNHNS; CDR2 reads SASEGT. The CDR3 length is 15 residues. The germline V and J ends were trimmed by 10 bases and 0 bases, with 16 bases remaining between them. The DNA of the CDR3 is TGTGCCACCCATCCAGGCCACTATAGCAATCAGCCCCAGCATTTT. It encodes CATHPGHYSNQPQHF.